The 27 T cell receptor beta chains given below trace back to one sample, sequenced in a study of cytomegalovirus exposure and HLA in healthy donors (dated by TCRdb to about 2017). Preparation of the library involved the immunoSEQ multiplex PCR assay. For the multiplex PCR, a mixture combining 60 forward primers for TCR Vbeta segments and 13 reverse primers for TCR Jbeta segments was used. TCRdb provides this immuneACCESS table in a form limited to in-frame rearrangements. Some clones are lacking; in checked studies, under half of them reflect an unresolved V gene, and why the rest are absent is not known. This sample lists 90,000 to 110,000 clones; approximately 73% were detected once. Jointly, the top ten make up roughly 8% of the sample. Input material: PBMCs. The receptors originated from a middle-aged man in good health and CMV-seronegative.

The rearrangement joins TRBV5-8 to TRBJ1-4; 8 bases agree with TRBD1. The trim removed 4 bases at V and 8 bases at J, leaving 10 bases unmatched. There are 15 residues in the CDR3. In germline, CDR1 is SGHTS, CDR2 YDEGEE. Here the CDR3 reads CASSLGWTGNEKLFF. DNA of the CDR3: TGTGCCAGCAGCCTTGGTTGGACAGGGAACGAAAAACTGTTTTTT.

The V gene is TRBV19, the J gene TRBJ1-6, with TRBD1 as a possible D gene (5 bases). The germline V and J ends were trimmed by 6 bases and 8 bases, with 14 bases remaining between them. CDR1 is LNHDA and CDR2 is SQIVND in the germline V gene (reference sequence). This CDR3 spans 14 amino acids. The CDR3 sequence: CASSREVFDSPLHF. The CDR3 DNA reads TGTGCCAGTAGCAGGGAGGTTTTTGATTCACCCCTCCACTTT.

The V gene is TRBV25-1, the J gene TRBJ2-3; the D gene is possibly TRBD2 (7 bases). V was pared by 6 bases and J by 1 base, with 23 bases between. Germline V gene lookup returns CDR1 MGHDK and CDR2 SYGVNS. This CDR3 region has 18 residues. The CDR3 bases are TGTGCCAGCAGCGATCCCCCCCCAGGGAGGGGGGGCACAGATACGCAGTATTTT. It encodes CASSDPPPGRGGTDTQYF.

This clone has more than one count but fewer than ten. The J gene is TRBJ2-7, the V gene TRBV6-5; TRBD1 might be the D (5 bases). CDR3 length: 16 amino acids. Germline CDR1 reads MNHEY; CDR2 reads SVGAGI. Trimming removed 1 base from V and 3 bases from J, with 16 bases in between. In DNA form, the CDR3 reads TGTGCCAGCAGTTACTGGTCAGGGCCAAAAATCTACGAGCAGTACTTC. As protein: CASSYWSGPKIYEQYF.

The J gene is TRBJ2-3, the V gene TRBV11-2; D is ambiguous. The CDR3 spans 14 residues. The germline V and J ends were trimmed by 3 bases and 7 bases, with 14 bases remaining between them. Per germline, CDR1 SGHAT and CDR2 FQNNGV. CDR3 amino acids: CASSFIRIDHTQYF. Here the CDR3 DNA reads TGTGCCAGCAGCTTTATCAGGATCGATCATACGCAGTATTTT.

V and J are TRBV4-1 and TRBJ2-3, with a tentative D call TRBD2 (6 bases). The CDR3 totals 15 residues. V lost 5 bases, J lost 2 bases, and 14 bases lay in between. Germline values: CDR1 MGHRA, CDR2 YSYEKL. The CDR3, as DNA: TGCGCCAGCAGCTATATGGGACTTAACACAGATACGCAGTATTTT. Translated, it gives CASSYMGLNTDTQYF.

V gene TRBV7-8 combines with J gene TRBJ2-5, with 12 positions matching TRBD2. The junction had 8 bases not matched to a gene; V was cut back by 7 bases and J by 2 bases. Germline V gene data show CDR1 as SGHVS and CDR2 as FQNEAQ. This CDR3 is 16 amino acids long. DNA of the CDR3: TGTGCCAGCACCCTACTAGCGGGGGGACCTCAAGAGACCCAGTACTTC. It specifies CASTLLAGGPQETQYF.

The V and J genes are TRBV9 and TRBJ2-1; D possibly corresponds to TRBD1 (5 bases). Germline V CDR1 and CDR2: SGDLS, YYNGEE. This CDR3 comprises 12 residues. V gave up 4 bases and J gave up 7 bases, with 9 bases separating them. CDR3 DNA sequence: TGTGCCAGCAGCCCGACAGAAAATGAGCAGTTCTTC. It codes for CASSPTENEQFF.

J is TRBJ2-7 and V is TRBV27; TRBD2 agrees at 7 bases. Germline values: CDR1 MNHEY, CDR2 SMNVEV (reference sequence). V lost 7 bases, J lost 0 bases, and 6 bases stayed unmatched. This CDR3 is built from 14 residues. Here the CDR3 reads CASTGGSSSYEQYF. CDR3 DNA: TGTGCCAGCACCGGGGGGTCTAGCTCCTACGAGCAGTACTTC.

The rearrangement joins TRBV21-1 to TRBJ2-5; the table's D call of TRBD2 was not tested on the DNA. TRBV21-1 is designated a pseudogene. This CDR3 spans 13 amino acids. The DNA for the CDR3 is TGTGCCAGCAGCAAATGTAGCCAAGAGACCCAGTACTTC. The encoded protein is CASSKCSQETQYF.

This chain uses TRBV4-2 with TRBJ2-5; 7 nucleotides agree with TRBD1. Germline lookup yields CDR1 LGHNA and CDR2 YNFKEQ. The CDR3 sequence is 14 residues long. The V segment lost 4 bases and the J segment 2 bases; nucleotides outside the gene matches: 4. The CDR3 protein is CASSLRDRQETQYF. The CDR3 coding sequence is TGTGCCAGCAGCCTCCGGGACAGACAAGAGACCCAGTACTTC.

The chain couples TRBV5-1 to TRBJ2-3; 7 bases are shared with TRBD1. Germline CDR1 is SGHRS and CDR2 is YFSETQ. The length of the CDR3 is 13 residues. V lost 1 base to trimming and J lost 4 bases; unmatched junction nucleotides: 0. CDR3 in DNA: TGCGCCAGCAGCTTGACAGGGGCAGATACGCAGTATTTT. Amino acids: CASSLTGADTQYF.

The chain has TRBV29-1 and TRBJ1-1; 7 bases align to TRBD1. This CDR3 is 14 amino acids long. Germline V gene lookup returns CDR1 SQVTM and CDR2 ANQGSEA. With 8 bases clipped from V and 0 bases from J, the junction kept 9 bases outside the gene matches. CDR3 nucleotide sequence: TGCAGCACCTCCGTGACAGGGATGAACACTGAAGCTTTCTTT. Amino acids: CSTSVTGMNTEAFF.

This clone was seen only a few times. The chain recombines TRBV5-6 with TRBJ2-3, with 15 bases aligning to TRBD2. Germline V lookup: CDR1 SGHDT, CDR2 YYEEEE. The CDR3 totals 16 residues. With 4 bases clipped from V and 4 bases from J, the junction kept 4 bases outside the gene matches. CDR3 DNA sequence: TGTGCCAGCAGCCAAGGACTAGCGGGGGGGCCAGATACGCAGTATTTT. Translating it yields CASSQGLAGGPDTQYF.

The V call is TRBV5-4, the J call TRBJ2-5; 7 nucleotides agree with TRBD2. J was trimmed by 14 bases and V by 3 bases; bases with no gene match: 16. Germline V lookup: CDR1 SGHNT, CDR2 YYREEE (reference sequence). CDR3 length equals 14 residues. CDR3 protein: CASSSGRAPDGIYF. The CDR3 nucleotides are TGTGCCAGCAGCTCAGGGAGGGCACCGGATGGGATTTACTTC.

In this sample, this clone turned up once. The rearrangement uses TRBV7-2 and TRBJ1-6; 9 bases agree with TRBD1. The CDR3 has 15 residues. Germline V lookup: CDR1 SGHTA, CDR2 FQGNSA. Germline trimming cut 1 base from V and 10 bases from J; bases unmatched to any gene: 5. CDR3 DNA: TGTGCCAGCAGCTTAGAGGGGACAGGGTTCTCACCCCTCCACTTT. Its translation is CASSLEGTGFSPLHF.

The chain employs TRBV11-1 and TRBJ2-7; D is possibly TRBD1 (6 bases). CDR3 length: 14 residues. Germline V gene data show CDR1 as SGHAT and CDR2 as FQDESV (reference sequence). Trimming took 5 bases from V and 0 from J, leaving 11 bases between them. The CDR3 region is CASSNWDTSYEQYF. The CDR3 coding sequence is TGTGCCAGCAGCAATTGGGACACCTCCTACGAGCAGTACTTC.

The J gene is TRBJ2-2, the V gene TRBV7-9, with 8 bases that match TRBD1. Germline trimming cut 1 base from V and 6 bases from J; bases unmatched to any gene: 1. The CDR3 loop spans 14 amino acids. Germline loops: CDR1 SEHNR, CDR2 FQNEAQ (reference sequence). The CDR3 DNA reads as TGTGCCAGCAGCTTAGTGACAGGGGCCGGGGAGCTGTTTTTT. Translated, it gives CASSLVTGAGELFF.

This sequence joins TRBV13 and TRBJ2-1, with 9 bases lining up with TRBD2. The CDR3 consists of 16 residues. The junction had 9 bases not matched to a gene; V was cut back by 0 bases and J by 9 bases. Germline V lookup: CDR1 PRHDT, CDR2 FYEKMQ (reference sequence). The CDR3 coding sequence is TGTGCCAGCAGCTTAGGCGGTGCGGGGGGGCTTGGTGAGCAGTTCTTC. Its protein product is CASSLGGAGGLGEQFF.

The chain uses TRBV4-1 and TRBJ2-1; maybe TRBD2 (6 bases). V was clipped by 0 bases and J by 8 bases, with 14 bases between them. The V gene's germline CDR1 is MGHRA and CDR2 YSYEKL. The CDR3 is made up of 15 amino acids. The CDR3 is CASSQDGGRGHEQFF. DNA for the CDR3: TGCGCCAGCAGCCAAGACGGGGGTAGAGGGCATGAGCAGTTCTTC.

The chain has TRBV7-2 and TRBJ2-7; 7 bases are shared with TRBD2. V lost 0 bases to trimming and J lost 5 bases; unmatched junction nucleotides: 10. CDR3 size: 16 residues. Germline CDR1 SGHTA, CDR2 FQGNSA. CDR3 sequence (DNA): TGTGCCAGCAGCTTAGCGCGAAGCGGGGCAAGGAACGAGCAGTACTTC. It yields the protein CASSLARSGARNEQYF.

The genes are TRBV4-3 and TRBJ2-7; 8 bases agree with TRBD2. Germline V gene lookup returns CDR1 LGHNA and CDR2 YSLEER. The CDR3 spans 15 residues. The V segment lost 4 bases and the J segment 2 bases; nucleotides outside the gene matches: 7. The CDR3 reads CASSPQRGRTYEQYF. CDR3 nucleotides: TGCGCCAGCAGCCCCCAGCGGGGGCGGACCTACGAGCAGTACTTC.

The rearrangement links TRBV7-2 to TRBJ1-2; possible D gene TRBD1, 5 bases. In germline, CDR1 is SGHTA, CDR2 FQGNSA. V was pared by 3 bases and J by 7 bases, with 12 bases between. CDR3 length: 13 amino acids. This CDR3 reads CASSFGGPCGYTF. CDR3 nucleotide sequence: TGTGCCAGCAGCTTCGGGGGACCTTGTGGCTACACCTTC.

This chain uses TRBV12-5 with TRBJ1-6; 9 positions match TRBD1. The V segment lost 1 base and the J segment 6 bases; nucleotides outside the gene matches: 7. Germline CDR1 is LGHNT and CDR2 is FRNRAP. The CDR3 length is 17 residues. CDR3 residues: CASGLEQGAVRNSPLHF. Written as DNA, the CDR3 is TGTGCTAGTGGTTTGGAACAGGGGGCAGTTCGTAATTCACCCCTCCACTTT.

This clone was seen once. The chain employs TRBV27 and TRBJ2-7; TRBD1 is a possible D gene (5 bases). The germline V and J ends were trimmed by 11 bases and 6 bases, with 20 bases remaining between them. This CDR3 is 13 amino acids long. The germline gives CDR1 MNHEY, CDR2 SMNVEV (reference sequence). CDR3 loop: CASAVAGPGEQYF. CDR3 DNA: TGTGCCTCAGCCGTGGCAGGGCCGGGCGAGCAGTACTTC.

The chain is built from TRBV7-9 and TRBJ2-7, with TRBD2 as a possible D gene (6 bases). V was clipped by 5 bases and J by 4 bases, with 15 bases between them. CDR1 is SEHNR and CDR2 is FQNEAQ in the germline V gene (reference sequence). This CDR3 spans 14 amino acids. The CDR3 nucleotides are TGTGCCAGCAGCCCGGCGGGGATGTATTACGAGCAGTACTTC. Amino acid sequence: CASSPAGMYYEQYF. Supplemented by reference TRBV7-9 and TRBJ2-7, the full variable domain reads DTGVSQNPRHKITKRGQNVTFRCDPISEHNRLYWYRQTLGQGPEFLTYFQNEAQLEKSRLLSDRFSAERPKGSFSTLEIQRTEQGDSAMYLCASSPAGMYYEQYFGPGTRLTVT.

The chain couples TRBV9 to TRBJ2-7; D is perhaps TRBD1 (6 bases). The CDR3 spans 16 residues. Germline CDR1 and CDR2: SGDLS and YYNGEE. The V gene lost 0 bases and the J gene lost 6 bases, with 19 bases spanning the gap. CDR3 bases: TGTGCCAGCAGCGTAGGTCTCCCCTCGGGACATGGCGAGCAGTACTTC. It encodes CASSVGLPSGHGEQYF.